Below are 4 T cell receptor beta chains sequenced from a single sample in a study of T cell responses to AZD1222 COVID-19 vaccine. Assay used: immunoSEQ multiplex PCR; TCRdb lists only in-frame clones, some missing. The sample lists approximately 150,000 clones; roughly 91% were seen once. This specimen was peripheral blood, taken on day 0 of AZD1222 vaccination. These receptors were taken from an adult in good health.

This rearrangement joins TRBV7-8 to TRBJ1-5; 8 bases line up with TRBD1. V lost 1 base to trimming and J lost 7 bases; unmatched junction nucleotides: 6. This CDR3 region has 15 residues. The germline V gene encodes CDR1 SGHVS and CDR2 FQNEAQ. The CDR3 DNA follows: TGTGCCAGCAGCTTAGGCGGACAGGGAGACCAGCCCCAGCATTTT. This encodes CASSLGGQGDQPQHF.

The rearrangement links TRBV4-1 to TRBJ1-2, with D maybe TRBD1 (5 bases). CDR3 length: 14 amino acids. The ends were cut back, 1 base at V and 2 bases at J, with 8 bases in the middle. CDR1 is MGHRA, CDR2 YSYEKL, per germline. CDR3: CASSQAEGNYGYTF. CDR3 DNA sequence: TGCGCCAGCAGCCAAGCGGAGGGGAACTATGGCTACACCTTC.

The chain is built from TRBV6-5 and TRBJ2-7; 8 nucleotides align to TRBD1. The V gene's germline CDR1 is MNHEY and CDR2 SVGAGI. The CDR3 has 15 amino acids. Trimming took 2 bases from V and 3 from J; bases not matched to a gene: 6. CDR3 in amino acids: CASSYAPGTGYEQYF. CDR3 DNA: TGTGCCAGCAGTTACGCCCCCGGGACAGGCTACGAGCAGTACTTC.

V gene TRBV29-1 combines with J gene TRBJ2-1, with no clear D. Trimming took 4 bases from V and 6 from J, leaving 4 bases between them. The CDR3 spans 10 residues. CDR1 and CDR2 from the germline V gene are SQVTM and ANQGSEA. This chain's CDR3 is CSVVLNEQFF. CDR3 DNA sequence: TGCAGCGTTGTGCTCAATGAGCAGTTCTTC.